Given below is one TCR beta chain in context. These data are taken from a study of blood T cell repertoires in COVID-19. Study as a whole: Both acute and convalescent COVID-19 samples were obtained from the United States, Italy and Spain. T cells, B-cell-depleted T cells, or PBMCs provided the cDNA or gDNA that served as material.

Per the authors' pipeline: Amplification of reference gene primers provided the estimated nucleated cell counts. The method was immunoSEQ multiplex PCR; TCRdb's version includes in-frame clones alone and lacks a portion of them. V, J and clone size derive from that table, while D and trimming were established from the DNA sequence. The sample carries 63,000 or so clones, 82% recorded once. The germline CDR1 and CDR2 sequences are SGHDT and YYEEEE. The junction had 15 bases not matched to a gene; V was cut back by 4 bases and J by 4 bases. The CDR3 extends over 18 amino acids. This clonotype was sampled from a human donor in a cohort sampled during active COVID-19. Specimen: peripheral blood. The chain joins TRBV5-6 to TRBJ2-2; 8 bases line up with TRBD2. The chain's CDR3 is CASSALASGGARTGELFF. CDR3 coding DNA: TGTGCCAGCAGCGCCCTGGCGTCCGGGGGGGCACGCACCGGGGAGCTGTTTTTT.